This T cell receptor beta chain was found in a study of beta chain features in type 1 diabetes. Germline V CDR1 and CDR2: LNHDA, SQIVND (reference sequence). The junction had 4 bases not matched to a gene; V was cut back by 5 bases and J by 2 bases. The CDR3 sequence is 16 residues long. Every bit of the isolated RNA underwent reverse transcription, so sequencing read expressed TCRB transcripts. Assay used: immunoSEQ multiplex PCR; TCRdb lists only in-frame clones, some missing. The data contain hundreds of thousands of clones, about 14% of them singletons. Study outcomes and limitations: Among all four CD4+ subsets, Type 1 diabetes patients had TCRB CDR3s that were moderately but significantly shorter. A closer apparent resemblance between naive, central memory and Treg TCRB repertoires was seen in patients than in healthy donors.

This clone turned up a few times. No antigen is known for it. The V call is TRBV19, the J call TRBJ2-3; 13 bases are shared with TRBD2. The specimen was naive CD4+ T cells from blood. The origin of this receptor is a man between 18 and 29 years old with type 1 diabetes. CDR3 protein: CASSLGLAGLTDTQYF. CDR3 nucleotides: TGTGCCAGTAGTCTGGGACTAGCGGGGCTCACAGATACGCAGTATTTT.